This is a list of T cell receptor beta chains from one sample in a study of T cell changes during pregnancy in multiple sclerosis. Some clones are missing from TCRdb's copy, which holds only in-frame ones; the method was immunoSEQ multiplex PCR. The table has around 100,000 clones, roughly 92% seen once. Sequencing was performed on peripheral blood, taken in the second trimester of pregnancy. The receptors stem from a female donor with multiple sclerosis, enrolled in a pregnancy study. Both conserved end residues are part of each CDR3.

v_gene,j_gene,CDR3aa
TRBV11-2,TRBJ2-3,CASSLTLVTDTQYF
TRBV5-4,TRBJ2-1,CASSLARAYEQFF
TRBV5-5,TRBJ1-5,CASSLFPGTVGDNQPQHF
TRBV5-1,TRBJ2-7,CASSLGQGVYEQYF
TRBV27,TRBJ1-5,CSCRQGNQPQHF
TRBV9,TRBJ2-7,CASSVQSLDEQYF
TRBV6-1,TRBJ2-7,CASRYNRGGNYEQYF
TRBV14,TRBJ2-7,CASSFGSLPSGQYF
TRBV6-1,TRBJ2-7,CASSEALAASSYEQYF
TRBV6-5,TRBJ2-7,CASGPGSGYEQYF
TRBV19,TRBJ1-5,CASSKDRGGDQPQHF